The 29 T cell receptor beta chains presented below share a single source sample, sequenced in a study of T cells in Graves' hyperthyroidism and ophthalmopathy. The TCR beta CDR3 regions underwent amplification using RNA transcripts as the source. Carried out on the TCR CDR3, a first-round RT-PCR used the HTBI primer set. TCRdb used MiXCR to reprocess the multiplex PCR reads, holding one entry per CDR3 protein. This sample yields roughly 660,000 distinct CDR3 sequences, of which approximately 15% are seen a single time; 15% to 17% belongs to the top ten. The specimen sequenced was blood. Receptor source: a man aged 50 to 60 with Graves' hyperthyroidism.

This clonotype came up many times. This sequence joins TRBV7-2 and TRBJ2-5; 7 bases match TRBD2. This CDR3 is 16 amino acids long. The germline CDR1 and CDR2 sequences are SGHTA and FQGNSA. V dropped 0 bases and J dropped 3; count of bases not matched to a gene: 7. DNA of the CDR3: TGTGCCAGCAGCTTAGCGGGGCGGGGAGGGGAAGAGACCCAGTACTTC. It specifies CASSLAGRGGEETQYF.

This clonotype was counted many times. The chain couples TRBV29-1 to TRBJ2-2; TRBD2 is a possible D gene (6 bases). CDR1 and CDR2 (germline): SQVTM, ANQGSEA. There are 13 residues in the CDR3. V lost 7 bases and J lost 3, with 12 bases in between. The CDR3 protein is CSGQGGDTGELFF. Here the CDR3 DNA reads TGCAGCGGGCAGGGAGGCGACACCGGGGAGCTGTTTTTT.

The rearrangement uses TRBV6-2 or TRBV6-3 and TRBJ2-1; D is uncertain. The V gene's germline CDR1 is MNHEY and CDR2 SVGEGT. The V and J ends lost 6 bases and 1 base respectively, with 13 bases between them. The CDR3 has 15 amino acids. The CDR3 bases are TGTGCCAGCAGCTCCCTAGGAGTTTCCTACAATGAGCAGTTCTTC. Amino acids: CASSSLGVSYNEQFF.

This clonotype was counted ten times or more. The J gene is TRBJ2-1, the V gene TRBV11-2; TRBD1 agrees at 7 bases. The CDR3 spans 15 residues. Losses at the gene ends were 8 bases for V and 2 bases for J; bases not matched to a gene: 9. Germline V lookup: CDR1 SGHAT, CDR2 FQNNGV. The CDR3 DNA sequence: TGTGCCAGCGGTAAACAGGGGTCGACCTACAATGAGCAGTTCTTC. Protein: CASGKQGSTYNEQFF.

CDR3 sequence reads: CASSLEGGRARETQYF. The CDR3 coding sequence is TGTGCCAGCAGCTTAGAGGGCGGGAGGGCCCGTGAGACCCAGTACTTC. The chain has TRBV7-2 and TRBJ2-5; 9 bases are shared with TRBD2. The CDR3 contains 16 residues. CDR1 and CDR2 from the germline V gene are SGHTA and FQGNSA. V was pared by 1 base and J by 5 bases, with 8 bases of the junction left unmatched.

The rearrangement uses TRBV20-1 and TRBJ2-7; 7 nucleotides line up with TRBD2. This CDR3 is 15 amino acids long. With V trimmed by 3 bases and J by 7 bases, 15 bases remained unmatched. Germline CDR1 DFQATT, CDR2 SNEGSKA (reference sequence). The CDR3 here is CSARPPLAAEGEQYF. As DNA, the CDR3 is TGCAGTGCTAGGCCCCCCCTAGCGGCAGAGGGGGAGCAGTACTTC.

This clonotype was recorded at least ten times. V is TRBV24-1 and J is TRBJ2-5, with a weak D call TRBD2 (6 bases). The V gene lost 3 bases and the J gene lost 1 base, with 11 bases spanning the gap. Germline CDR1 KGHDR, CDR2 SFDVKD. The CDR3 consists of 15 residues. CDR3 sequence reads: CATSDPRDFQETQYF. CDR3 in DNA: TGTGCCACCAGTGATCCGCGGGACTTCCAAGAGACCCAGTACTTC.

This clonotype was found a few times. The V and J genes are TRBV5-1 and TRBJ1-2, with TRBD1 matching over 7 bases. CDR3 size: 15 residues. J lost 2 bases, V lost 5 bases, and 9 bases had no gene match. Germline CDR1 reads SGHRS; CDR2 reads YFSETQ. CDR3 sequence reads: CASRTATGPNYGYTF. Here the CDR3 DNA reads TGCGCCAGCAGAACCGCGACAGGGCCCAACTATGGCTACACCTTC.

The rearrangement uses TRBV6-2 or TRBV6-3 and TRBJ1-2; 7 nucleotides match TRBD1. The CDR3 contains 13 residues. The ends lost 5 bases at V and 4 bases at J; junction bases unmatched: 4. Germline CDR1 reads MNHEY; CDR2 reads SVGEGT. The CDR3 sequence is CASSTDRAYGYTF. The DNA of the CDR3 is TGTGCCAGCAGTACCGACAGGGCCTATGGCTACACCTTC.

This clonotype was counted at least ten times. The gene calls are TRBV6-6 and TRBJ1-6; maybe TRBD1 (6 bases). Trimming took 0 bases from V and 7 from J, leaving 10 bases between them. This CDR3 spans 15 amino acids. The germline CDR1 and CDR2 sequences are MNHNY and SVGAGI (reference sequence). CDR3 DNA sequence: TGTGCCAGCAGTTACTCACCGCAGGGGAATTCACCCCTCCACTTT. It specifies CASSYSPQGNSPLHF.

This clonotype was detected ten times or more. V and J are TRBV18 and TRBJ1-5; 9 bases are a match to TRBD1. Germline V CDR1 and CDR2: KGHSH, LQKENI. Trimming cost V 0 bases and J 11 bases; bases outside gene matches: 5. The CDR3 sequence is 14 residues long. CDR3 sequence: CASSPPGQGSAQHF. CDR3 DNA: TGTGCCAGCTCACCACCGGGACAGGGCTCGGCCCAGCATTTT.

This clonotype has at least ten counts. The V call is TRBV11-2, the J call TRBJ2-7, with D possibly being TRBD2 (5 bases). Deletions cut 5 bases from V and 5 bases from J, with 19 bases between. Germline V CDR1 and CDR2: SGHAT, FQNNGV. CDR3 size: 15 residues. The CDR3 sequence: CASSPQRAVPNEQYF. The CDR3 DNA is TGTGCCAGCAGCCCCCAGAGGGCAGTCCCTAACGAGCAGTACTTC.

This clonotype was picked up many times. This chain links TRBV6-1 with TRBJ2-1; 12 nucleotides align to TRBD2. Germline CDR1 MNHNS, CDR2 SASEGT. This CDR3 has 15 amino acids. V was pared by 8 bases and J by 8 bases, with 10 bases of the junction left unmatched. CDR3 protein: CASGGLAGPGDEQFF. CDR3 in DNA: TGTGCCAGCGGAGGACTAGCGGGACCCGGGGATGAGCAGTTCTTC.

This clonotype came up many times. The chain uses TRBV3-1 and TRBJ1-1; D is unclear. CDR3 length equals 13 residues. Trimming took off 5 bases at V and 0 bases at J, with 7 bases between the two ends. Germline V gene data show CDR1 as LGHDT and CDR2 as YNNKEL (reference sequence). The CDR3 region is CASSWTVNTEAFF. In DNA form, the CDR3 reads TGTGCCAGCAGCTGGACTGTGAACACTGAAGCTTTCTTT.

This clonotype appeared many times. This chain joins TRBV20-1 and TRBJ2-1; 13 bases fit TRBD2. CDR3 size: 13 residues. From germline, CDR1 is DFQATT and CDR2 SNEGSKA (reference sequence). V shed 6 bases and J 8 bases; nucleotides not matched to a gene: 4. CDR3 amino acids: CSAGLAGVDEQFF. CDR3 in DNA: TGCAGTGCCGGACTAGCGGGAGTCGATGAGCAGTTCTTC.

This clonotype has only a few counts. The chain employs TRBV15 and TRBJ2-1, with 7 bases that match TRBD2. J was trimmed by 3 bases and V by 8 bases; bases with no gene match: 13. Germline loops: CDR1 LNHNV, CDR2 YYDKDF (reference sequence). The CDR3 covers 16 residues. DNA of the CDR3: TGTGCCACCCGGACCCCTTTAGCGGGTAACTACAATGAGCAGTTCTTC. This gives the protein CATRTPLAGNYNEQFF. Supplemented by reference TRBV15 and TRBJ2-1, the full variable domain reads DAMVIQNPRYQVTQFGKPVTLSCSQTLNHNVMYWYQQKSSQAPKLLFHYYDKDFNNEADTPDNFQSRRPNTSFCFLDIRSPGLGDTAMYLCATRTPLAGNYNEQFFGPGTRLTVL.

This clonotype turned up a few times. This sequence joins TRBV2 and TRBJ2-3, with a weak D call TRBD2 (5 bases). V lost 3 bases and J lost 8, with 12 bases in between. The CDR3 covers 13 residues. Germline V lookup: CDR1 SNHLY, CDR2 FYNNEI. The CDR3 bases are TGTGCCAGCAGTGAGTCCGGGGATTCTACGCAGTATTTT. It translates to CASSESGDSTQYF.

A remark on this clonotype: Just one base apart from a much larger clone, this may be a read error. The V gene is TRBV12-3 or TRBV12-4, the J gene TRBJ2-7; TRBD1 aligns across 7 bases. With 4 bases clipped from V and 2 bases from J, the junction kept 8 bases outside the gene matches. The CDR3 contains 15 residues. CDR3 loop: CASSSGPRGPYEQYF. In DNA, the CDR3 is TGTGCCAGCAGTTCCGGACCGAGGGGGCCCTACGAGCAGTACTTC.

This clonotype was recorded at least ten times. The chain carries TRBV2 and TRBJ2-1; 9 positions match TRBD2. The ends lost 8 bases at V and 10 bases at J; junction bases unmatched: 9. Germline-derived CDR1 and CDR2 are SNHLY and FYNNEI. This CDR3 comprises 13 residues. The DNA for the CDR3 is TGTGCCAGCGGCGGGAGGGGGAAGGGCGAGCAGTTCTTC. This gives the protein CASGGRGKGEQFF.

The genes are TRBV6-8 and TRBJ2-1; 8 bases are a match to TRBD1. Germline V CDR1 and CDR2: MNHGY, SAAAGT. V shed 5 bases and J 0 bases; nucleotides not matched to a gene: 6. The CDR3 has 16 residues. CDR3 sequence (DNA): TGTGCCAGCAGTCGGGGACAGGTACCCTCCTACAATGAGCAGTTCTTC. Its protein product is CASSRGQVPSYNEQFF.

This clonotype appeared many times. V is TRBV19 and J is TRBJ1-6; D might be TRBD1 (6 bases). Germline loops: CDR1 LNHDA, CDR2 SQIVND (reference sequence). This CDR3 has 13 residues. Trimming stripped 6 bases from V and 8 bases from J, with 11 bases between. CDR3 sequence (DNA): TGTGCCAGTAGCCGGGACACGGATTCACCCCTCCACTTT. This codes for CASSRDTDSPLHF.

This clonotype was observed once. The chain joins TRBV7-6 to TRBJ1-3; D not certain. V shed 5 bases and J shed 0 bases, with 11 bases lying between them. The CDR3 is 15 residues long. Looked up from germline, CDR1 is SGHVS and CDR2 is FNYEAQ. CDR3: CASSETSLSGNTIYF. The CDR3 DNA reads as TGTGCCAGCAGCGAAACATCGCTCTCTGGAAACACCATATATTTT.

This clonotype was seen many times. The chain employs TRBV28 and TRBJ2-5; TRBD2 matches 9 bases. This CDR3 has 15 residues. J gave up 2 bases and V 8 bases, and 9 bases lay outside the gene matches. The V gene's germline CDR1 is MDHEN and CDR2 SYDVKM. The CDR3 nucleotides read TGTGCCAGCCAAAAGGGGCTAGCGGGGCAAGAGACCCAGTACTTC. It is translated as CASQKGLAGQETQYF.

Only a few counts were recorded for this clonotype. This may arise from a read error, as a much more abundant clone is one base away. The V gene is TRBV11-3, the J gene TRBJ2-5, with a possible D match to TRBD2 (5 bases). Germline V gene lookup returns CDR1 SGHNT and CDR2 YENEEA. This CDR3 comprises 14 residues. V lost 5 bases to trimming and J lost 7 bases, with 17 bases between them. This CDR3 is CASSQERRLATQYF. CDR3 in DNA: TGTGCCAGCAGCCAAGAAAGGAGGTTGGCGACCCAGTACTTC.

This clonotype was seen repeatedly, ten times or more. V and J are TRBV27 and TRBJ1-3; maybe TRBD1 (6 bases). With 6 bases removed from V and 4 bases from J, the gap between germline ends came to 13 bases. Germline CDR1 MNHEY, CDR2 SMNVEV (reference sequence). The CDR3 length is 14 residues. The CDR3 protein is CASSLGAVGNTIYF. CDR3 DNA: TGTGCCAGCAGCCTGGGGGCTGTGGGAAACACCATATATTTT.

This clonotype turned up a few times. The chain couples TRBV29-1 to TRBJ2-7; 8 bases map to TRBD2. Per the germline V gene, CDR1 is SQVTM and CDR2 is ANQGSEA. The V segment lost 1 base and the J segment 0 bases; nucleotides outside the gene matches: 8. The CDR3 sequence is 16 residues long. DNA for the CDR3: TGCAGCGTTGAAGCCCAAACTAGCGGTAGCTCCTACGAGCAGTACTTC. Translated, it gives CSVEAQTSGSSYEQYF.

This clonotype was seen a handful of times. CDR3 protein: CASSLSAGGTNEKLFF. The CDR3 DNA reads TGTGCCAGCAGTTTATCAGCGGGGGGGACTAATGAAAAACTGTTTTTT. The chain uses TRBV27 and TRBJ1-4, with D perhaps matching TRBD1 (5 bases). CDR3 length equals 16 residues. In germline, CDR1 is MNHEY, CDR2 SMNVEV (reference sequence). Trimming took 0 bases from V and 2 from J, leaving 10 bases between them. The whole variable domain, filled in from reference TRBV27 and TRBJ1-4, reads EAQVTQNPRYLITVTGKKLTVTCSQNMNHEYMSWYRQDPGLGLRQIYYSMNVEVTDKGDVPEGYKVSRKEKRNFPLILESPSPNQTSLYFCASSLSAGGTNEKLFFGSGTQLSVL.

This clonotype was counted many times. The chain recombines TRBV6-1 with TRBJ1-4; the D gene is possibly TRBD1 (6 bases). The CDR3 has 13 residues. From germline, CDR1 is MNHNS and CDR2 SASEGT. V was clipped by 3 bases and J by 11 bases, with 13 bases between them. Here the CDR3 reads CASSEFGGQKLFF. The CDR3 nucleotides are TGTGCCAGCAGTGAGTTCGGCGGACAGAAACTGTTTTTT.

The chain has TRBV29-1 and TRBJ2-3; 8 nucleotides match TRBD2. V shed 0 bases and J 3 bases; nucleotides not matched to a gene: 5. The length of the CDR3 is 15 residues. Germline CDR1 and CDR2: SQVTM and ANQGSEA. The CDR3 coding sequence is TGCAGCGTTGAAGATCAAGAGCGGGAGACAGATACGCAGTATTTT. It specifies CSVEDQERETDTQYF.